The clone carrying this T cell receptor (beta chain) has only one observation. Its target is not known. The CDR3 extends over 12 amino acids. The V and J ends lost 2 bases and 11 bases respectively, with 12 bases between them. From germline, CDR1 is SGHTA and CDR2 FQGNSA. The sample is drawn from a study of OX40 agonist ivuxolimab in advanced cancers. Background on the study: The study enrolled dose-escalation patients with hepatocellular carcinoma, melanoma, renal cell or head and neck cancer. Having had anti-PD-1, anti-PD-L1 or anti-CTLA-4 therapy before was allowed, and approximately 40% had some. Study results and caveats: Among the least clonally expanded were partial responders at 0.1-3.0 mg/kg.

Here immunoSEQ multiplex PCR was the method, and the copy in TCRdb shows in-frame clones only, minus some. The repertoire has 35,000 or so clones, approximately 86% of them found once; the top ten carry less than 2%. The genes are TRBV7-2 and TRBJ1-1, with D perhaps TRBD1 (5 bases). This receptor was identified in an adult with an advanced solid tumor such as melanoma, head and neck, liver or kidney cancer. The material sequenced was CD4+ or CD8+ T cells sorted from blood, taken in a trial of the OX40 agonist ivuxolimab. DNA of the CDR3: TGTGCCAGCAGCTTATGGGGGGAATACGCTTTCTTT. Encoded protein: CASSLWGEYAFF.